This T cell receptor (beta chain) was observed in a study of OX40 agonist ivuxolimab in advanced cancers. Study-level information: Enrolled patients in dose escalation had cancers that were hepatocellular carcinoma, melanoma, renal cell or head and neck cancer. At around 83% male, the cohort had a mean age of 60 years, ranging from about 23 to 79. Having had anti-PD-1, anti-PD-L1 or anti-CTLA-4 therapy before was allowed, and roughly 39% had some. In three patients, partial responses were observed, one with hepatocellular carcinoma and two with cutaneous melanoma.

The junction had 2 bases not matched to a gene; V was cut back by 2 bases and J by 2 bases. Germline V gene data show CDR1 as KGHSH and CDR2 as LQKENI. The CDR3 covers 15 residues. Profiled with immunoSEQ multiplex PCR; TCRdb holds only in-frame clones, not every one. Among tens of thousands of clones, 80% to 90% were seen once, and the ten largest hold less than 0.2%. The chain combines TRBV18 with TRBJ2-5; 10 positions match TRBD2. Here the sequenced sample was CD4+ or CD8+ T cells sorted from blood, taken in a trial of the OX40 agonist ivuxolimab. The source of this sequence is an adult with an advanced solid tumor such as melanoma, head and neck, liver or kidney cancer. As DNA, the CDR3 is TGTGCCAGCTCACCAGGGACTAGCGCACAAGAGACCCAGTACTTC. This gives the protein CASSPGTSAQETQYF.